The entry that follows covers one TCR beta chain sequence. Its antigen is not known. Construction of the TCRbeta library involved unique molecular identifiers. In TCRdb, the PCR reads were re-called with MiXCR into one record per CDR3 protein. The table has some 840,000 distinct CDR3 sequences, 15% to 20% seen once; the top ten hold about 5%. This sample stems from a study of T-cell reconstitution after alpha-beta-depleted transplantation in children. Notes on the study in general: Hyperexpanded clones declined; after one year, newly produced T cells mostly supplied diversity. Where some patients showed high TCRbeta diversity at day 60, it came from recipient T cells and thymic progenitors that had survived. The study reportedly traced alpha-beta T cells about two months after transplant to several hundred expanded graft clones.

This CDR3 spans 12 amino acids. Trimming pared 8 bases from V and 4 bases from J, leaving 10 bases between. This TCR came from a male patient under 18 who had a stem cell transplant for acute lymphoblastic leukemia, so the T cells may come from the graft donor. J is TRBJ2-3 and V is TRBV12-3 or TRBV12-4; D is undetermined. The sample was PBMCs, mostly from graft donor cells, taken 360 days after TCRalphabeta/CD19-depleted stem cell transplant. For the CDR3, the DNA is TGTGCCAGCCAACGACCCCCAGATACGCAGTATTTT. As protein: CASQRPPDTQYF.